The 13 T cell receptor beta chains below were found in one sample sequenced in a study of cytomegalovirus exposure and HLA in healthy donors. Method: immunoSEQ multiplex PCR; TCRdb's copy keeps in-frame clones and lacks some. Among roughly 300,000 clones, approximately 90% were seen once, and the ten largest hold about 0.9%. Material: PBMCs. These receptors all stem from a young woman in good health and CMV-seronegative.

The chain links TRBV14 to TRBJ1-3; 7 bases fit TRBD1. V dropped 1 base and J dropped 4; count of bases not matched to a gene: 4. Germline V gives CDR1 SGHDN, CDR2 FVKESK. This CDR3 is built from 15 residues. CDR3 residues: CASSQGLDRGNTIYF. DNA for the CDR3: TGTGCCAGCAGCCAAGGACTGGACAGGGGAAACACCATATATTTT.

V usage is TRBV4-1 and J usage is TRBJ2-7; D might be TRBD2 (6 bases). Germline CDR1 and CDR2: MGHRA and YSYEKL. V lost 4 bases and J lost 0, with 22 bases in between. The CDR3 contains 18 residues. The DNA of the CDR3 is TGCGCCAGCAGCCTAGGGACTCCACCCTTGGAAAGCTCCTACGAGCAGTACTTC. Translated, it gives CASSLGTPPLESSYEQYF.

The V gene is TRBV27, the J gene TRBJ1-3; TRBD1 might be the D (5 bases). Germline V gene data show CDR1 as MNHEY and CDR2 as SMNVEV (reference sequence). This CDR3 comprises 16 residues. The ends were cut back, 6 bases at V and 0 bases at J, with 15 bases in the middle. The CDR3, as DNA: TGTGCCAGCAGGGATGCAGGGTTCCCCTCTGGAAACACCATATATTTT. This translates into CASRDAGFPSGNTIYF.

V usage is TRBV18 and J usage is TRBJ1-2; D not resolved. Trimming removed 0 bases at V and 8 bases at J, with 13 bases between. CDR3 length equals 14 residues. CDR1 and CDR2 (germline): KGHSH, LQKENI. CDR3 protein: CASSPPGGLQGYTF. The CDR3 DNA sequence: TGTGCCAGCTCACCACCGGGAGGGTTGCAAGGCTACACCTTC.

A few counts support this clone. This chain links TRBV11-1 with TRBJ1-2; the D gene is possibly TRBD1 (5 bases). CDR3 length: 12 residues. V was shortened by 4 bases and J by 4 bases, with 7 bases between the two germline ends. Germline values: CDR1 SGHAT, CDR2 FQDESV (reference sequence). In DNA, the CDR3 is TGTGCCAGCAGCTACGACAGCTATGGCTACACCTTC. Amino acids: CASSYDSYGYTF.

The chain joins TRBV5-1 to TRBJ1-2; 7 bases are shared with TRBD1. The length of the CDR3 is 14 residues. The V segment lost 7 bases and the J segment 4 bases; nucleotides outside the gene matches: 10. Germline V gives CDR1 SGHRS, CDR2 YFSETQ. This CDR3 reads CASGSGQSPYGYTF. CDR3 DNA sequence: TGCGCCAGCGGTTCGGGACAGTCCCCCTATGGCTACACCTTC.

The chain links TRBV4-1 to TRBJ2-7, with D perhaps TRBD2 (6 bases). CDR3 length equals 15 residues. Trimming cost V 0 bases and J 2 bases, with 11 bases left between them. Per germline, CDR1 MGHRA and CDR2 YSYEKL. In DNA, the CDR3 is TGCGCCAGCAGCCAAGAAGAGGCGGGGCCCTACGAGCAGTACTTC. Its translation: CASSQEEAGPYEQYF.

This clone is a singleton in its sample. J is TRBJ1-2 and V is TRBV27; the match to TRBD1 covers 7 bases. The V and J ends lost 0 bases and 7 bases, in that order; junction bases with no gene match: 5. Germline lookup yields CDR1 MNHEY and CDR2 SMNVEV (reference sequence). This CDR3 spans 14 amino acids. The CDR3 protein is CASSLSPTGRGYTF. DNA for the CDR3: TGTGCCAGCAGTTTATCGCCGACAGGGCGTGGCTACACCTTC.

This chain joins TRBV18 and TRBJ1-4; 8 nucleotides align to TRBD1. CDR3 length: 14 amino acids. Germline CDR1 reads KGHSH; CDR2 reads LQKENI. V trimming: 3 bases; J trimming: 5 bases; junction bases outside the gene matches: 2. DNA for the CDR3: TGTGCCAGCTCACCCCGGGACAGGAATGAAAAACTGTTTTTT. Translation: CASSPRDRNEKLFF.

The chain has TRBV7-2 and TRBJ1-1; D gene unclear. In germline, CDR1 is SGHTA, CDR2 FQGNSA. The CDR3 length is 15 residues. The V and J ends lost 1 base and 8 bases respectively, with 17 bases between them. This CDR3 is CASSLDRATRREAFF. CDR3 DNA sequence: TGTGCCAGCAGCTTAGATCGCGCGACACGCCGGGAAGCTTTCTTT.

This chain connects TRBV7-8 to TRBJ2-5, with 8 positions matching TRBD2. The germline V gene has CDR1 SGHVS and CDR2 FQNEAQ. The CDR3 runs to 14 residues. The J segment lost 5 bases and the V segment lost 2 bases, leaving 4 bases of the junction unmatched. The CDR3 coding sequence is TGTGCCAGCAGCTTATCTTCTAGCGGGGAGACCCAGTACTTC. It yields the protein CASSLSSSGETQYF.

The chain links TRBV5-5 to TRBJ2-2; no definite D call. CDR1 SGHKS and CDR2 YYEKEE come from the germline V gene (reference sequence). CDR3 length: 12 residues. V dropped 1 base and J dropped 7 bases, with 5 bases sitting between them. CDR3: CASSLYLGELFF. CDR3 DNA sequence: TGTGCCAGCAGCTTGTATCTCGGGGAGCTGTTTTTT.

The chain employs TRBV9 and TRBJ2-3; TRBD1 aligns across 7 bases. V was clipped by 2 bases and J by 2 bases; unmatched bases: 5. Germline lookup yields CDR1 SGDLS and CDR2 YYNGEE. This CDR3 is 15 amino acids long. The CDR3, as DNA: TGTGCCAGCAGCGTCCGTGGGACAGTCACAGATACGCAGTATTTT. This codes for CASSVRGTVTDTQYF.